Shown below are 27 T cell receptor beta chains from a single sample sequenced in a study of T cells after yellow fever vaccination. MiXCR, applied by TCRdb to the 5' RACE reads, yields one record per CDR3 protein. In the table there are 200,000 to 250,000 distinct CDR3 sequences, approximately 3% of which are singletons. The source material was CD4+ T cells sorted from PBMCs, sampled 10 days after the yellow fever booster vaccination. The receptors stem from a man younger than 35 who received the YFV17D yellow fever vaccine.

This clonotype was found many times. This sequence joins TRBV7-8 and TRBJ1-3, with D tentatively TRBD1 (5 bases). CDR3 size: 15 residues. Per the germline V gene, CDR1 is SGHVS and CDR2 is FQNEAQ. Trimming shortened V by 3 bases and J by 2 bases, and 11 bases separated the two germline ends. This chain's CDR3 is CASSLGRVPGNTIYF. The CDR3 DNA reads TGTGCCAGCAGCTTGGGCAGGGTGCCTGGAAACACCATATATTTT.

The table lists this clonotype with a few counts. The chain uses TRBV6-5 and TRBJ1-2, with D perhaps TRBD1 (5 bases). V was trimmed by 0 bases and J by 0 bases, leaving 11 bases between them. The length of the CDR3 is 16 residues. Germline CDR1 MNHEY, CDR2 SVGAGI. CDR3 in DNA: TGTGCCAGCAGTTACTCGGGGGGGGTGACTAACTATGGCTACACCTTC. Its translation is CASSYSGGVTNYGYTF.

This chain joins TRBV20-1 and TRBJ2-3; TRBD2 matches 10 bases. The CDR3 consists of 15 residues. The junction had 9 bases not matched to a gene; V was cut back by 7 bases and J by 2 bases. The germline V gene encodes CDR1 DFQATT and CDR2 SNEGSKA (reference sequence). Here the CDR3 reads CSVASGGAHTDTQYF. The CDR3 DNA sequence: TGCAGTGTAGCAAGCGGGGGGGCCCACACAGATACGCAGTATTTT.

This clonotype was counted only a few times. The chain uses TRBV5-4 and TRBJ2-5; D might be TRBD2 (5 bases). Germline-derived CDR1 and CDR2 are SGHNT and YYREEE (reference sequence). Trimming stripped 4 bases from V and 5 bases from J, with 9 bases between. The CDR3 is 12 residues long. CDR3 amino acids: CASSPEVETQYF. The CDR3 region has the DNA TGTGCCAGCAGCCCGGAGGTCGAGACCCAGTACTTC.

This clonotype was counted between two and nine times. The chain is built from TRBV3-1 and TRBJ1-1; D is unclear. The CDR3 spans 14 residues. Per the germline V gene, CDR1 is LGHDT and CDR2 is YNNKEL (reference sequence). Trimming cost V 0 bases and J 5 bases, with 10 bases left between them. CDR3 in DNA: TGTGCCAGCAGCCAAGAGGATAGGTGGACTGAAGCTTTCTTT. Its protein is CASSQEDRWTEAFF. The full variable domain, its missing parts supplied by reference TRBV3-1 and TRBJ1-1, is DTAVSQTPKYLVTQMGNDKSIKCEQNLGHDTMYWYKQDSKKFLKIMFSYNNKELIINETVPNRFSPKSPDKAHLNLHINSLELGDSAVYFCASSQEDRWTEAFFGQGTRLTVV.

This clonotype was seen only a few times. The chain couples TRBV24-1 to TRBJ2-1, with TRBD1 matching 7 bases. V lost 2 bases and J lost 0; bases outside the gene matches: 6. The CDR3 sequence is 17 residues long. CDR1 KGHDR and CDR2 SFDVKD come from the germline V gene. CDR3 loop: CATSDSRGQGSYNEQFF. CDR3 in DNA: TGTGCCACCAGTGATTCAAGGGGGCAAGGCTCCTACAATGAGCAGTTCTTC.

The sample holds a few counts of this clonotype. This sequence joins TRBV7-3 and TRBJ1-1, with 11 bases fitting TRBD1. This CDR3 has 16 residues. Looked up from germline, CDR1 is SGHTA and CDR2 is FQGTGA. V was clipped by 5 bases and J by 4 bases; unmatched bases: 9. In DNA, the CDR3 is TGTGCCAGCAGCCCAGGGCATGGGACAGGGGGCACTGAAGCTTTCTTT. Translated, it gives CASSPGHGTGGTEAFF.

As to this clonotype: A much larger clone lies a single base off, so this may be a read error. The chain has TRBV5-1 and TRBJ2-1; 10 positions match TRBD2. Germline CDR1 is SGHRS and CDR2 is YFSETQ. CDR3 length: 14 residues. With V trimmed by 2 bases and J by 5 bases, 1 base remained unmatched. For the CDR3, the DNA is TGCGCCAGCAGCTTTGGACTAGCGGACAATGAGCAGTTCTTC. Translation: CASSFGLADNEQFF.

This clonotype was observed many times. The V call is TRBV7-6, the J call TRBJ2-5; 10 bases line up with TRBD1. Looked up from germline, CDR1 is SGHVS and CDR2 is FNYEAQ. Losses at the gene ends were 8 bases for V and 4 bases for J; bases not matched to a gene: 1. This CDR3 is 12 amino acids long. DNA for the CDR3: TGTGCCAGCCGGACAGGGGGAGAGACCCAGTACTTC. Translation: CASRTGGETQYF. Together with reference TRBV7-6 and TRBJ2-5, the CDR3 gives the full variable domain: GAGVSQSPRYKVTKRGQDVALRCDPISGHVSLYWYRQALGQGPEFLTYFNYEAQQDKSGLPNDRFSAERPEGSISTLTIQRTEQRDSAMYRCASRTGGETQYFGPGTRLLVL.

This clonotype was seen a handful of times. The chain carries TRBV7-2 and TRBJ1-6; D is perhaps TRBD1 (5 bases). CDR3 size: 17 residues. Germline-derived CDR1 and CDR2 are SGHTA and FQGNSA. Trimming took 2 bases from V and 0 from J, leaving 11 bases between them. In nucleotides, the CDR3 is TGTGCCAGCAGCTTAACAGGTCTGGGCTCCTATAATTCACCCCTCCACTTT. It yields the protein CASSLTGLGSYNSPLHF.

This clonotype appeared many times. The CDR3 region has the DNA TGTGCCAGCAGTTACCAGGGGGAGAGCTCCTACGAGCAGTACTTC. Its translation: CASSYQGESSYEQYF. This rearrangement joins TRBV6-2 or TRBV6-3 to TRBJ2-7; TRBD1 matches 7 bases. Germline values: CDR1 MNHEY, CDR2 SVGEGT. The CDR3 consists of 15 residues. The V and J ends lost 2 bases and 0 bases, in that order; junction bases with no gene match: 4.

This clonotype was seen a handful of times. This sequence joins TRBV10-3 and TRBJ1-2; 10 bases align to TRBD1. Looked up from germline, CDR1 is ENHRY and CDR2 is SYGVKD. The CDR3 is made up of 13 amino acids. The trim removed 6 bases at V and 6 bases at J, leaving 4 bases unmatched. The CDR3 loop reads CAIRGTGEDGYTF. As DNA, the CDR3 is TGTGCCATCAGAGGGACAGGGGAGGATGGCTACACCTTC.

The V gene is TRBV5-6, the J gene TRBJ2-3; 9 nucleotides line up with TRBD1. Germline V gene sequence: CDR1 SGHDT, CDR2 YYEEEE. CDR3 length equals 16 residues. V trimming: 4 bases; J trimming: 4 bases; junction bases outside the gene matches: 10. CDR3: CASSPTGTGTSDTQYF. The CDR3 DNA reads TGTGCCAGCAGCCCCACCGGGACAGGGACTTCAGATACGCAGTATTTT.

This clonotype was counted ten times or more. The gene calls are TRBV4-2 and TRBJ2-7; tentatively, D is TRBD2 (7 bases). CDR1 LGHNA and CDR2 YNFKEQ come from the germline V gene. The CDR3 runs to 15 residues. V lost 4 bases and J 6 bases, leaving 19 bases between the germline ends. The CDR3 sequence is CASSPLEGGVFEQYF. CDR3 bases: TGTGCCAGCAGCCCCCTCGAGGGGGGGGTTTTCGAGCAGTACTTC.

This clonotype came up a few times. V usage is TRBV5-6 and J usage is TRBJ2-1, with unresolved D. The CDR3 totals 11 residues. Germline assignment: CDR1 SGHDT and CDR2 YYEEEE. V shed 3 bases and J shed 8 bases, with 6 bases lying between them. CDR3 DNA: TGTGCCAGCAGCTCCTCTTATGAGCAGTTCTTC. It encodes CASSSSYEQFF.

This clonotype was seen a handful of times. CDR3 nucleotides: TGTGCCAGCAGTTCCAGGCCGTTAAGCTCCTACAATGAGCAGTTCTTC. This codes for CASSSRPLSSYNEQFF. V usage is TRBV12-3 or TRBV12-4 and J usage is TRBJ2-1; D unresolved. CDR3 length: 16 residues. Deletions cut 4 bases from V and 0 bases from J, with 13 bases between.

The table lists this clonotype with many counts. V gene TRBV5-1 combines with J gene TRBJ2-7; 13 bases are shared with TRBD2. Trimming took 4 bases from V and 4 from J; bases not matched to a gene: 5. CDR3 length equals 15 residues. Per the germline V gene, CDR1 is SGHRS and CDR2 is YFSETQ. CDR3 loop: CASSLTSGGTYEQYF. The CDR3 bases are TGCGCCAGCAGCCTGACTAGCGGGGGGACTTACGAGCAGTACTTC. Combining the CDR3 with reference TRBV5-1 and TRBJ2-7 gives the whole variable domain KAGVTQTPRYLIKTRGQQVTLSCSPISGHRSVSWYQQTPGQGLQFLFEYFSETQRNKGNFPGRFSGRQFSNSRSEMNVSTLELGDSALYLCASSLTSGGTYEQYFGPGTRLTVT.

This clonotype was counted only a few times. The chain employs TRBV5-4 and TRBJ2-1; 8 positions agree with TRBD2. Germline V gives CDR1 SGHNT, CDR2 YYREEE (reference sequence). The CDR3 totals 13 residues. V lost 4 bases, J lost 6 bases, and 3 bases stayed unmatched. The CDR3, as DNA: TGTGCCAGCAGCATGACTAGCGTCAATGAGCAGTTCTTC. It encodes CASSMTSVNEQFF.

The chain joins TRBV5-1 to TRBJ1-2; the D gene is possibly TRBD1 (6 bases). CDR3 size: 15 residues. Germline CDR1 reads SGHRS; CDR2 reads YFSETQ. The V end was cut by 3 bases, the J end by 4 bases, with 16 bases between. The CDR3 sequence: CASSSDFRGGYGYTF. The CDR3 DNA sequence: TGCGCCAGCAGCTCGGACTTCAGGGGCGGCTATGGCTACACCTTC. Combining the CDR3 with reference TRBV5-1 and TRBJ1-2 gives the whole variable domain KAGVTQTPRYLIKTRGQQVTLSCSPISGHRSVSWYQQTPGQGLQFLFEYFSETQRNKGNFPGRFSGRQFSNSRSEMNVSTLELGDSALYLCASSSDFRGGYGYTFGSGTRLTVV.

The V call is TRBV4-3, the J call TRBJ1-2; weak D call: TRBD1 (6 bases). V was clipped by 0 bases and J by 3 bases, with 11 bases between them. CDR3 length equals 15 residues. The germline gives CDR1 LGHNA, CDR2 YSLEER. Here the CDR3 DNA reads TGCGCCAGCAGCCAAGAGTCCCCAGGGGACTATGGCTACACCTTC. Protein sequence: CASSQESPGDYGYTF.

This rearrangement joins TRBV5-6 to TRBJ1-1; no clear D. Looked up from germline, CDR1 is SGHDT and CDR2 is YYEEEE. Deletions cut 2 bases from V and 1 base from J, with 9 bases between. The CDR3 spans 14 residues. CDR3 in amino acids: CASSFRDSNTEAFF. CDR3 bases: TGTGCCAGCAGCTTCCGGGATTCGAACACTGAAGCTTTCTTT. Supplemented by reference TRBV5-6 and TRBJ1-1, the full variable domain reads DAGVTQSPTHLIKTRGQQVTLRCSPKSGHDTVSWYQQALGQGPQFIFQYYEEEERQRGNFPDRFSGHQFPNYSSELNVNALLLGDSALYLCASSFRDSNTEAFFGQGTRLTVV.

This clonotype appeared many times. V and J are TRBV7-2 and TRBJ1-1, with TRBD1 identical over 8 bases. This CDR3 region has 13 residues. Losses at the gene ends were 6 bases for V and 5 bases for J; bases not matched to a gene: 5. Germline CDR1 is SGHTA and CDR2 is FQGNSA. The CDR3 spells CASRQGAWTEAFF. DNA of the CDR3: TGTGCCAGCAGGCAGGGGGCCTGGACTGAAGCTTTCTTT.

The table lists this clonotype with many counts. V and J are TRBV5-6 and TRBJ2-1, with 8 bases lining up with TRBD2. V shed 4 bases and J 9 bases; nucleotides not matched to a gene: 9. The CDR3 covers 14 residues. The germline V gene has CDR1 SGHDT and CDR2 YYEEEE. The CDR3 loop is CASSRGGRAREQFF. Here the CDR3 DNA reads TGTGCCAGCAGCCGGGGGGGGAGGGCCCGTGAGCAGTTCTTC. Full variable domain (rest looked up from reference TRBV5-6 and TRBJ2-1): DAGVTQSPTHLIKTRGQQVTLRCSPKSGHDTVSWYQQALGQGPQFIFQYYEEEERQRGNFPDRFSGHQFPNYSSELNVNALLLGDSALYLCASSRGGRAREQFFGPGTRLTVL.

This clonotype was seen ten or more times. The rearrangement uses TRBV5-1 and TRBJ2-1, with 11 bases lining up with TRBD1. J lost 4 bases, V lost 3 bases, and 3 bases had no gene match. Germline V gene data show CDR1 as SGHRS and CDR2 as YFSETQ. The CDR3 consists of 15 residues. The DNA of the CDR3 is TGCGCCAGCAGCTACGGACAGGGGGCTTACAATGAGCAGTTCTTC. Translated, it gives CASSYGQGAYNEQFF.

This clonotype was detected a few times. The chain uses TRBV6-5 and TRBJ2-3; tentatively, D is TRBD2 (6 bases). Germline V CDR1 and CDR2: MNHEY, SVGAGI. The CDR3 length is 14 residues. The ends were cut back, 5 bases at V and 4 bases at J, with 13 bases in the middle. CDR3 nucleotide sequence: TGTGCCAGCAGTGGAAGACTAGTTCCAGATACGCAGTATTTT. The encoded protein is CASSGRLVPDTQYF.

This clonotype has only a few counts. The DNA of the CDR3 is TGTGCCAGCAGCCAAGACCCCGTGGCCGTTTGGGAGCAGTACTTC. The encoded protein is CASSQDPVAVWEQYF. The genes are TRBV3-1 and TRBJ2-7; D remains unclear. The CDR3 is 15 residues long. Trimming removed 0 bases from V and 7 bases from J, with 16 bases in between. CDR1 and CDR2 from the germline V gene are LGHDT and YNNKEL (reference sequence).

The chain couples TRBV12-3 or TRBV12-4 to TRBJ1-2, with 8 bases matching TRBD1. V was clipped by 5 bases and J by 5 bases; unmatched bases: 4. This CDR3 region has 13 residues. The CDR3 DNA is TGTGCCAGCAGTCAAGGACAGGGATATGGCTACACCTTC. It is translated as CASSQGQGYGYTF.